This TCR beta chain was recovered during a study of cytomegalovirus exposure and HLA in healthy donors. Turning to the study itself: The Caucasian-associated ancestry cluster contained about four fifths of the 300 to 400 genotyped donors.

Germline-derived CDR1 and CDR2 are SGDLS and YYNGEE. The CDR3 spans 17 residues. The V gene lost 1 base and the J gene lost 0 bases, with 14 bases spanning the gap. Of note for this clone: The antigen is not known.

The PCR had 60 Vbeta and 13 Jbeta primers. Libraries were prepared by immunoSEQ multiplex PCR; TCRdb keeps only in-frame clonotypes and omits some of them. The table includes roughly 190,000 clones, about 80% detected once. General study findings and limits: Among immune exposure information, only CMV serostatus was available. Rare sequences made up most TCRs, while some public TCRs were found in many donors. Most subjects had HLA-A and HLA-B alleles reportedly predicted accurately by TCR beta sequences.

This sequence was found in a woman aged 25-40 years in good health and CMV-seropositive. Source material: PBMCs. V is TRBV9 and J is TRBJ1-3; a weak D match, TRBD1 (5 bases). CDR3 DNA sequence: TGTGCCAGCAGCGTATATGACGACAGAAGCTCTGGAAACACCATATATTTT. This gives the protein CASSVYDDRSSGNTIYF.